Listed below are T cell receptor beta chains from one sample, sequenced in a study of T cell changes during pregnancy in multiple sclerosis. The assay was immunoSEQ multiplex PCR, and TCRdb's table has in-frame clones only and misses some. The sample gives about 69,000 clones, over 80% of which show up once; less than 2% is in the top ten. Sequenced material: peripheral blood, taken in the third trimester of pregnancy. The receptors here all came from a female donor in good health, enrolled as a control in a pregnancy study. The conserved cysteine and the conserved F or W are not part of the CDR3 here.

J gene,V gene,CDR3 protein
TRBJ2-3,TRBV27,ASSLAPGGGADTQY
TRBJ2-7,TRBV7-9,ASTISGRPFKYEQY
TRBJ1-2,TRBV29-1,SVGTGGAEGYT
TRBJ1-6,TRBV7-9,ASSPDGNSPLH
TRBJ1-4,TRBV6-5,ASRTGGSNEKLF
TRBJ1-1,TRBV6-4,ASRRDRGAEAF
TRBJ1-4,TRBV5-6,ASSGQTTNEKLF
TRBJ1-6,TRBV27,ASSVLKGQGNSPLH
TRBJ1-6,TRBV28,ASSPRGGLSVNSPLH
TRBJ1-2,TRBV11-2,ASSLVGGLYGYT
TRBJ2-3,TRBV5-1,ASSGGSLADTQY
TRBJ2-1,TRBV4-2,ASSQGVGRASGNEQF
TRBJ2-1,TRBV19,ASSRGGGAYNEQF
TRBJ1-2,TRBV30,AWSAGSSLNYGYT
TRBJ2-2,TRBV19,ASSTGVTGELF
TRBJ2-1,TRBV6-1,ASSGAFVAGMDEQF
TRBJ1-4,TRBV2,ASTGGDNEKLF
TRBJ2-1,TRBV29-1,SVGGAFGNEQF
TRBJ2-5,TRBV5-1,ASSLWGSGDEETQY
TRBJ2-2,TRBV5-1,ASTPGAGSTGELF
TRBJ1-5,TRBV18,ASSPTGGLGNQPQH
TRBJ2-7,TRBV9,ASGGGGAYEQY
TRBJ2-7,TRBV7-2,ASRLAGSYEQY
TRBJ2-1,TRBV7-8,ASSFFPRLDNEQF
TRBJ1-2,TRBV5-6,ASSLAGGYGYT
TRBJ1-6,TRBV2,ASQRISYNSPLH
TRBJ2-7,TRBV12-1,ASSLRTSGFLPYEQY
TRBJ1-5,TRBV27,ASSLAGGSGQPQH
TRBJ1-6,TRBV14,ASSPLTGKNSPLH
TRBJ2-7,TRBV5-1,ASSPSYSGYSYEQY
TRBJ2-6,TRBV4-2,ASSRATHRDRGASGANVLT
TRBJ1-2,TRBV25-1,ASSEPTGTARVDGYT
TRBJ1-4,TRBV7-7,ASSLDGSVNEKLF
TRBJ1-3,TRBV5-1,ASSPGQPAGNTIY
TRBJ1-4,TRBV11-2,ASSQTGEKLF
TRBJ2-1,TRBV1,TSSRLPMRGRYNEQF
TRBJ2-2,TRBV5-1,ASSPPTSGTGELF
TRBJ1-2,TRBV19,ASTPTRGPGTNGYT
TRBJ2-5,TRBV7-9,ASSGLAGVETQY
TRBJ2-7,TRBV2,ASSDAVTSGYYEQH
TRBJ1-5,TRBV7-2,ASRQTTGGTQH
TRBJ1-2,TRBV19,ASDPGQGKGYT
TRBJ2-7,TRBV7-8,ASNRQGWSYEQY
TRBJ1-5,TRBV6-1,ASSENKNQPQH
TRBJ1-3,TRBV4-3,ASSQVGGGRSGNTIY
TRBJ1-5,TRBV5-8,ASSLITGKSNQPQH
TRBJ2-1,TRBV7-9,ASSPPGAGASFIGL